This T cell receptor beta chain was obtained from a study of CD4+ T cells in melanoma. Study-wide results and limits: A reported correlation linked neoantigen-specific CD4+ T cells to CD8+, macrophage and B cell function. Neoantigen-specific CD4+ T cells in melanoma reportedly had diverse differentiation states.

Germline trimming cut 4 bases from V and 4 bases from J; bases unmatched to any gene: 6. Germline lookup yields CDR1 SQVTM and CDR2 ANQGSEA. CDR3 size: 13 residues. This clone has more than one count but fewer than ten. Its antigen remains unknown. TCRdb's table, derived via immunoSEQ multiplex PCR, lists solely in-frame clones and lacks some. In the table there are about 14,000 clones, 63% of which are singletons. Sequencing was carried out using cells from a culture (not recorded whether cultured in vitro). This clonotype originated in a human donor with melanoma. The rearrangement links TRBV29-1 to TRBJ2-5, with 7 bases matching TRBD2. CDR3 sequence: CSVVSGLGETQYF. CDR3 DNA: TGCAGCGTTGTCTCCGGACTAGGAGAGACCCAGTACTTC.